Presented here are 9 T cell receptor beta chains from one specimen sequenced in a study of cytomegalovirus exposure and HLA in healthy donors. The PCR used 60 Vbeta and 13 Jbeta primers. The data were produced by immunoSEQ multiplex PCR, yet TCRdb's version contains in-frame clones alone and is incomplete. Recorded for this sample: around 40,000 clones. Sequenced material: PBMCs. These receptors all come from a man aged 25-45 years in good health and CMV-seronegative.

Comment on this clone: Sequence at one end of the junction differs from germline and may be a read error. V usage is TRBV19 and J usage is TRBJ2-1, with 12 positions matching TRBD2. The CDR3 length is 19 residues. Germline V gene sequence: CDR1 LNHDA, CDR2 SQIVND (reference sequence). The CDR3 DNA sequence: TGTGCCAGTAGTACGCTACTAGCGGGAGGCACATTCTCCGACAATGAGCAGTTCTTC. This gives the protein CASSTLLAGGTFSDNEQFF. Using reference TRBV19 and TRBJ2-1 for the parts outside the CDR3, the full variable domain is DGGITQSPKYLFRKEGQNVTLSCEQNLNHDAMYWYRQDPGQGLRLIYYSQIVNDFQKGDIAEGYSVSREKKESFPLTVTSAQKNPTAFYLCASSTLLAGGTFSDNEQFFGPGTRLTVL.

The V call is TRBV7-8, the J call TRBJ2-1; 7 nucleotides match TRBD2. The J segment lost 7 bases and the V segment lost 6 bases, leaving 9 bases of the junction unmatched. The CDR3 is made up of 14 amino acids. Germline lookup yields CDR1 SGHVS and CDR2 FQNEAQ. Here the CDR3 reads CASSFYGGSNEQFF. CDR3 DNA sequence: TGTGCCAGCAGTTTCTACGGCGGGAGTAATGAGCAGTTCTTC. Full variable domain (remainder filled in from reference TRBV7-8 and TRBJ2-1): GAGVSQSPRYKVAKRGQDVALRCDPISGHVSLFWYQQALGQGPEFLTYFQNEAQLDKSGLPSDRFFAERPEGSVSTLKIQRTQQEDSAVYLCASSFYGGSNEQFFGPGTRLTVL.

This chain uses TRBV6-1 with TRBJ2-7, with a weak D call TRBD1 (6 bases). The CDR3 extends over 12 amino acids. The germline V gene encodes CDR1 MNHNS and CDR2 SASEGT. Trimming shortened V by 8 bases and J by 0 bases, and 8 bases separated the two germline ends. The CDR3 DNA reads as TGTGCCAGCGACAGGAGCTCCTACGAGCAGTACTTC. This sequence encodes CASDRSSYEQYF.

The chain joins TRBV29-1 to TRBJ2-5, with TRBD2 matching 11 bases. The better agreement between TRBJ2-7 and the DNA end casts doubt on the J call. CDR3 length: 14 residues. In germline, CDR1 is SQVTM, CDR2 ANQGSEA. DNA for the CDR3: TGCAGCGTTGCAACTAGCGGGAGCTCCTACGAGCAGTACTTC. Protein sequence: CSVATSGSSYEQYF.

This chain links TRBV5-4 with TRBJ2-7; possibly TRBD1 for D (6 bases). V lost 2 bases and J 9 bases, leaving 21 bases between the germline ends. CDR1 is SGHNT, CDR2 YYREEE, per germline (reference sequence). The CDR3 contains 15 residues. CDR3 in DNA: TGTGCCAGCAGCTTATACGGGGACACCCTTCGAGGGCAGTACTTC. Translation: CASSLYGDTLRGQYF.

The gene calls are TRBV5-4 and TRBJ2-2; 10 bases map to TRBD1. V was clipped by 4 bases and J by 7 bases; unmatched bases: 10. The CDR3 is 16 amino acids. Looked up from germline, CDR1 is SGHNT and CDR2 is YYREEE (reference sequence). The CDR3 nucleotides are TGTGCCAGCAGCACTACGGGACAGGGGCGATTCGGGGAGCTGTTTTTT. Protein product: CASSTTGQGRFGELFF.

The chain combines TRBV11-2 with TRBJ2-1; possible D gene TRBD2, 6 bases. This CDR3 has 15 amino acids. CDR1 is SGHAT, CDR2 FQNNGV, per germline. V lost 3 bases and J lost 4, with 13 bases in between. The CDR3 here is CASSLGSGPYNEQFF. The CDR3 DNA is TGTGCCAGCAGCTTGGGTAGCGGCCCGTACAATGAGCAGTTCTTC. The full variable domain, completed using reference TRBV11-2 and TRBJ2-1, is EAGVAQSPRYKIIEKRQSVAFWCNPISGHATLYWYQQILGQGPKLLIQFQNNGVVDDSQLPKDRFSAERLKGVDSTLKIQPAKLEDSAVYLCASSLGSGPYNEQFFGPGTRLTVL.

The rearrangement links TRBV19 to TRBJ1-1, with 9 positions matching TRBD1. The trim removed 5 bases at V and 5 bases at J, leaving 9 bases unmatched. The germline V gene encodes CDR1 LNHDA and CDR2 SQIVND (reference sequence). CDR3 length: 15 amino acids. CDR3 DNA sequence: TGTGCCAGTAGTGCCACAGGGGGCGCTTGGACTGAAGCTTTCTTT. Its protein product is CASSATGGAWTEAFF.

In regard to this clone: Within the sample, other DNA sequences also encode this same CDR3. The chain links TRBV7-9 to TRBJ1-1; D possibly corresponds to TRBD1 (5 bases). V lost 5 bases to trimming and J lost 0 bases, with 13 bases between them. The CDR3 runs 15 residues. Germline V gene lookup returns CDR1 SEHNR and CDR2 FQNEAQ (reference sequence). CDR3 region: CASSGSSGMNTEAFF. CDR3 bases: TGTGCCAGCAGCGGTTCATCAGGGATGAACACTGAAGCTTTCTTT. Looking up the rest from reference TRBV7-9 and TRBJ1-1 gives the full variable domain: DTGVSQNPRHKITKRGQNVTFRCDPISEHNRLYWYRQTLGQGPEFLTYFQNEAQLEKSRLLSDRFSAERPKGSFSTLEIQRTEQGDSAMYLCASSGSSGMNTEAFFGQGTRLTVV.